One sample yielded the 25 T cell receptor beta chains listed below, sequenced in a study of tumor-infiltrating lymphocytes in primary liver carcinoma. From about 19-30 mg of unsorted bulk tissue, DNA and RNA were co-extracted together. With a constant-region primer, TCR beta cDNA was made from approximately 510 ng of total RNA. It was through three nested multiplex PCR rounds of slightly modified ARM-PCR that TCR beta libraries arose. With TRBV1-TRBV30 forward primers and a C-beta reverse primer, the first two PCR rounds were run for 10 to 11 cycles each. One entry per CDR3 protein, called by TCRdb with MiXCR from the multiplex PCR reads. The data contain more than 55,000 distinct CDR3 sequences, 70% to 85% of them singletons. Sequencing was done on a sample of liver tumor tissue from sampling region 2. Documented subset: tumor region T2, inferior pole. These receptors were taken from a man aged 35 to 55 with primary liver carcinoma and hepatitis B virus infection.

This rearrangement joins TRBV10-3 to TRBJ2-3; D is uncertain. V was pared by 2 bases and J by 4 bases, with 19 bases between. Germline values: CDR1 ENHRY, CDR2 SYGVKD. The CDR3 is 17 amino acids. CDR3 region: CAISETPLLGDADTQYF. In DNA, the CDR3 is TGTGCCATCAGTGAGACCCCACTACTGGGTGATGCAGATACGCAGTATTTT.

In its sample, this clonotype was seen many times. The chain uses TRBV11-2 and TRBJ2-5, with D tentatively TRBD1 (7 bases). The germline CDR1 and CDR2 sequences are SGHAT and FQNNGV. V lost 5 bases and J 3 bases, leaving 31 bases between the germline ends. This CDR3 contains 20 residues. CDR3 in DNA: TGTGCCAGCAGCCCCCTCCCGGGAGAGACAGGGTTTTCCGAAAAAGAGACCCAGTACTTC. This encodes CASSPLPGETGFSEKETQYF. Supplemented by reference TRBV11-2 and TRBJ2-5, the full variable domain reads EAGVAQSPRYKIIEKRQSVAFWCNPISGHATLYWYQQILGQGPKLLIQFQNNGVVDDSQLPKDRFSAERLKGVDSTLKIQPAKLEDSAVYLCASSPLPGETGFSEKETQYFGPGTRLLVL.

Turning to this clonotype: Sequence at one end of the junction differs from germline and may be a read error. The chain is built from TRBV6-1 and TRBJ2-7, with a possible D match to TRBD2 (5 bases). This CDR3 comprises 15 residues. Germline CDR1 and CDR2: MNHNS and SASEGT. The CDR3 nucleotides read TGTGCCAGCAATCTGGGGAGCAGTAGCTCCCACGAGCAGTACTTC. It is translated as CASNLGSSSSHEQYF.

This chain uses TRBV11-2 with TRBJ2-1, with 8 bases aligning to TRBD2. Germline lookup yields CDR1 SGHAT and CDR2 FQNNGV. The length of the CDR3 is 16 residues. V dropped 5 bases and J dropped 16; count of bases not matched to a gene: 22. As DNA, the CDR3 is TGTGCCAGCAGCCAAACTCCTGGCGGGGGGAGAGAGACGCAATTCTTC. This translates into CASSQTPGGGRETQFF.

With respect to this clonotype: This may arise from a read error, as a much more abundant clone is one base away. The conserved closing phenylalanine or tryptophan is absent in this CDR3, likely reflecting a read error. V and J are TRBV5-1 and TRBJ2-5; 9 bases line up with TRBD1. The CDR3 contains 13 residues. From germline, CDR1 is SGHRS and CDR2 YFSETQ. V shed 4 bases, J shed 5 bases, and the junction held 3 bases outside the gene matches. The CDR3 DNA reads TGCGCCAGCAGCGCCGGGACAGGGGAGACCCAGTACCTC. Translating gives CASSAGTGETQYL.

The count of this clonotype is one. A much bigger clone sits one base away, suggesting this may be a read error. The chain couples TRBV5-1 to TRBJ2-3; D not certain. Germline CDR1 and CDR2: SGHRS and YFSETQ. V lost 4 bases, J lost 3 bases, and 15 bases lay in between. The CDR3 totals 15 residues. The CDR3 spells CASSPLPRLTDTQYF. DNA for the CDR3: TGCGCCAGCAGCCCACTACCGAGACTTACAGATACGCAGTATTTT.

Worth noting for this clonotype: Germline is not matched at one junction end, which may reflect a read error. The rearrangement uses TRBV4-1 and TRBJ2-1, with D perhaps TRBD1 or TRBD2 (5 bases each). This CDR3 region has 15 residues. Per germline, CDR1 MGHRA and CDR2 YSYEKL. CDR3 bases: TGCGCCAGCAGCCAAGAAGGGACCGCGGGCCGGAAGCAATTCTTC. It encodes CASSQEGTAGRKQFF.

V is TRBV6-1 and J is TRBJ2-7; D ambiguous. The V gene's germline CDR1 is MNHNS and CDR2 SASEGT. This CDR3 contains 15 residues. Trimming removed 0 bases from V and 6 bases from J, with 15 bases in between. The CDR3 nucleotides read TGTGCCAGCAGTGAAGCGATGGGGTCCCCCTTCGAGCAGTACTTC. This sequence encodes CASSEAMGSPFEQYF.

As to this clonotype: It may be a read error: a sequence one base away is much more abundant. The chain recombines TRBV29-1 with TRBJ2-7; possible D gene TRBD1, 6 bases. The CDR3 sequence is 11 residues long. Germline lookup yields CDR1 SQVTM and CDR2 ANQGSEA. CDR3 amino acids: CSIEGGHEQYF. DNA for the CDR3: TGCAGCATTGAAGGGGGTCATGAGCAGTACTTC.

Remarks on this clonotype: A read error may be the cause here, since a much bigger clone is one base away. This rearrangement joins TRBV24-1 to TRBJ2-3; D ambiguous. CDR1 and CDR2 (germline): KGHDR, SFDVKD. V was clipped by 9 bases and J by 1 base, with 4 bases between them. The CDR3 is 11 residues long. The CDR3 DNA reads as TGTGCCACCCGTGGCACAGATACGCAGTATTTT. Protein product: CATRGTDTQYF.

With respect to this clonotype: Sequence at one end of the junction differs from germline and may be a read error. The chain is built from TRBV11-1 and TRBJ1-2; the D is unclear. CDR3 size: 15 residues. Germline assignment: CDR1 SGHAT and CDR2 FQDESV (reference sequence). This CDR3 is CASSLSQEKDYGYTF. The CDR3 nucleotides are TGTGCCAGCAGCTTATCTCAGGAGAAGGACTATGGTTACACCTTC.

V gene TRBV20-1 combines with J gene TRBJ2-5, with D unclear. This CDR3 has 11 amino acids. CDR1 DFQATT and CDR2 SNEGSKA come from the germline V gene (reference sequence). In nucleotides, the CDR3 is TGCAGGTCGGAGCACCAAGAGACCCAGTACTTC. Protein product: CRSEHQETQYF.

This clonotype was counted a few times. The chain carries TRBV29-1 and TRBJ1-3; D possibly corresponds to TRBD1 (5 bases). Trimming pared 2 bases from V and 4 bases from J, leaving 18 bases between. The CDR3 spans 16 residues. Per germline, CDR1 SQVTM and CDR2 ANQGSEA. CDR3 in amino acids: CSVEYSRGVAGNTIYF. The DNA for the CDR3 is TGCAGCGTTGAATATAGTCGGGGGGTAGCAGGAAACACCATATATTTT.

As regards this clonotype: Relative to the germline gene, one junction end is altered; a read error may explain this. The chain couples TRBV6-2 or TRBV6-3 to TRBJ1-5; TRBD1 might be the D (5 bases). This CDR3 is built from 15 residues. The germline CDR1 and CDR2 sequences are MNHEY and SVGEGT. The CDR3 loop is CTSTRDSYSNQSQHF. CDR3 DNA: TGTACCAGCACCCGCGACAGTTATAGCAATCAGTCCCAGCATTTT.

Worth noting for this clonotype: A read error is likely, as this CDR3 ends without the conserved phenylalanine or tryptophan. No DNA is shown, since the ends of the CDR3 on it are uncertain; the CDR3 is the one TCRdb lists. The J gene is TRBJ2-3, the V gene TRBV12-3 or TRBV12-4; TRBD2 reflects the table's D call only, with no check against the DNA. The CDR3 region is 14 residues in length, termini included. CDR3 amino acids: CASSFAAGSDTHYY.

A remark on this clonotype: This clone may be a read error of a much larger clone one base away. This chain links TRBV30 with TRBJ1-5; D is unresolved. The length of the CDR3 is 15 residues. Germline CDR1 GTSNPN, CDR2 SVGIG (reference sequence). V lost 4 bases and J lost 4, with 17 bases in between. In DNA form, the CDR3 reads TGTGCCTGGAAAAATAAGGGAAGTGAAAATCAGCCCCAGCATTTT. Translation: CAWKNKGSENQPQHF.

This clonotype was seen repeatedly, ten times or more. The chain has TRBV5-1 and TRBJ1-3, with D possibly matching TRBD1 (5 bases). The CDR3 contains 16 residues. Germline V CDR1 and CDR2: SGHRS, YFSETQ. The V and J ends lost 0 bases and 0 bases respectively, with 10 bases between them. This CDR3 reads CASSLGDRSSGNTIYF. CDR3 sequence (DNA): TGCGCCAGCAGCTTGGGTGACAGATCCTCTGGAAACACCATATATTTT.

About this clonotype itself: The junction shows a germline mismatch at one end, possibly a read error. This chain joins TRBV11-2 and TRBJ2-1; no clear D. The CDR3 has 14 residues. Germline V gene sequence: CDR1 SGHAT, CDR2 FQNNGV. CDR3 loop: CANSLYRLVNEQFF. CDR3 bases: TGTGCCAACAGCTTATACCGGTTAGTTAATGAGCAGTTCTTC.

About this clonotype itself: At one of its ends the junction is not consistent with the germline gene, which may arise from a read error. This chain uses TRBV5-5 with TRBJ1-6, with unresolved D. Germline V gene lookup returns CDR1 SGHKS and CDR2 YYEKEE (reference sequence). This CDR3 comprises 16 residues. Here the CDR3 DNA reads TGTGCCAGTAGCTTGAGCATTAACTCCTATAATTCACCCCTCCACTTT. As protein: CASSLSINSYNSPLHF.

This clonotype came up a few times. This rearrangement joins TRBV20-1 to TRBJ2-5, with D maybe TRBD2 (6 bases). The V end was cut by 5 bases, the J end by 3 bases, with 13 bases between. This CDR3 has 13 amino acids. Per germline, CDR1 DFQATT and CDR2 SNEGSKA (reference sequence). The chain's CDR3 is CSAFFQREETQYF. The DNA of the CDR3 is TGCAGTGCTTTTTTCCAGCGGGAAGAGACCCAGTACTTC.

To note about this clonotype: Mismatch with germline at one junction end may stem from a read error. The chain recombines TRBV11-1 with TRBJ2-1; TRBD1 or TRBD2 may be the D gene (5 bases each). Germline CDR1 and CDR2: SGHAT and FQDESV (reference sequence). This CDR3 region has 19 residues. The CDR3 here is CASSTGWTVKSPIWNEQFF. The CDR3 bases are TGTGCCAGCAGCACAGGCTGGACTGTCAAGTCTCCTATCTGGAATGAACAGTTCTTC.

Only a few counts were recorded for this clonotype. Germline is not matched at one junction end, which may reflect a read error. The chain carries TRBV11-2 and TRBJ2-5; TRBD2 is a possible D gene (6 bases). The CDR3 loop spans 16 amino acids. Per the germline V gene, CDR1 is SGHAT and CDR2 is FQNNGV. For the CDR3, the DNA is TGTGCCGGCAGTCAAACTCCCGGTGGGGGGAAAGAGACCCAGTACTTC. Its protein is CAGSQTPGGGKETQYF.

To note about this clonotype: The junction departs from the called germline gene at one end, perhaps through a read error. The chain has TRBV11-2 and TRBJ2-3; a weak D match, TRBD1 (5 bases). Germline V gene sequence: CDR1 SGHAT, CDR2 FQNNGV. This CDR3 region has 12 residues. The CDR3 DNA follows: TGTACCAGCAGGGTCAGCACAGATACGCAGTATTTT. Translation: CTSRVSTDTQYF.

Remarks on this clonotype: Without the conserved terminal phenylalanine or tryptophan, this CDR3 likely stems from a read error. The chain has TRBV4-3 and TRBJ2-1; perhaps TRBD2 as D (6 bases). The CDR3 sequence is 16 residues long. Germline V lookup: CDR1 LGHNA, CDR2 YSLEER. Between the trimmed V and J ends, which lost 0 bases and 1 base, there was a span of 10 bases. The CDR3: CASSQEDGSSYNEQFL. The CDR3 DNA sequence: TGCGCCAGCAGCCAAGAAGACGGGAGTTCCTACAATGAGCAGTTCCTC.

As concerns this clonotype: Sequence at one end of the junction differs from germline and may be a read error. This chain connects TRBV5-1 to TRBJ2-1; TRBD1 matches 9 bases. The CDR3 sequence is 17 residues long. Germline assignment: CDR1 SGHRS and CDR2 YFSETQ. This CDR3 reads CVSNLRQGGRSYNEQFF. CDR3 coding DNA: TGCGTCAGCAACCTACGACAGGGGGGGAGGTCCTACAATGAGCAGTTCTTC.